This is a list of T cell receptor beta chains from one sample in a study of shared clonotypes between healthy human individuals. This table comes from immunoSEQ multiplex PCR, and its TCRdb copy is limited to in-frame clones, with some not included. Among about 680,000 clones listed, about 91% were seen once. Material: naive CD8+ T cells sorted from blood. These receptors were collected from a man aged 30 to 39 in good health. Both conserved end residues are part of each CDR3. A D gene is named only where the DNA matches it firmly. The listing skips clone size in some rows; elsewhere it reads once, few, many or a size class.

- - TRBJ1-1 TRBV10-1 CASSESGGAGTEAFF TGCGCCAGCAGTGAGTCCGGGGGCGCGGGGACTGAAGCTTTCTTT
TRBD1 - TRBJ2-3 TRBV9 CASSVGQSSRDTQYF TGTGCCAGCAGCGTGGGACAGTCTAGCAGAGATACGCAGTATTTT
TRBD2 - TRBJ2-1 TRBV4-1 CASSQVGLAGEEGYNEQFF TGCGCCAGCAGCCAAGTCGGACTAGCGGGAGAGGAGGGCTACAATGAGCAGTTCTTC
TRBD1 - TRBJ2-2 TRBV6-1 CASTSGQPNTGELFF TGTGCCAGCACCTCGGGACAGCCGAACACCGGGGAGCTGTTTTTT
TRBD2 - TRBJ2-1 TRBV18 CASSYQAGVNNEQFF TGTGCCAGCTCGTACCAAGCGGGAGTTAACAATGAGCAGTTCTTC
- - TRBJ2-3 TRBV9 CASSTSGDTQYF TGTGCCAGCAGCACCTCGGGGGATACGCAGTATTTT
- - TRBJ2-7 TRBV6-5 CASSYSRDYEQYF TGTGCCAGCAGTTACTCGAGGGACTACGAGCAGTACTTC
- - TRBJ2-2 TRBV6-5 CASRSGQSAGELFF TGTGCCAGCAGATCGGGACAATCGGCCGGGGAGCTGTTTTTT
TRBD2 - TRBJ2-7 TRBV6-6 CASSYEGLPSYEQYF TGTGCCAGCAGTTACGAGGGACTACCCTCCTACGAGCAGTACTTC
TRBD1 - TRBJ2-1 TRBV19 CASSSGQGWDEQFF TGTGCCAGTAGTTCAGGACAGGGCTGGGATGAGCAGTTCTTC
- - TRBJ1-4 TRBV19 CASEGPDGEKLFF TGTGCCAGTGAAGGTCCCGACGGAGAAAAACTGTTTTTT
- - TRBJ2-1 TRBV27 CASTPGLEFDEQFF TGTGCCAGCACCCCGGGACTCGAATTCGATGAGCAGTTCTTC
TRBD2 - TRBJ2-1 TRBV5-1 CASSDLAGHYNEQFF TGCGCCAGCAGCGACCTAGCGGGCCACTACAATGAGCAGTTCTTC
TRBD2 - TRBJ2-1 TRBV7-8 CASSLGYSGGPREQFF TGTGCCAGCAGCTTAGGGTACAGCGGGGGTCCCCGGGAGCAGTTCTTC
- - TRBJ2-7 TRBV11-2 CASSGRASYEQYF TGTGCCAGCAGCGGCCGGGCCAGCTACGAGCAGTACTTC
TRBD1 - TRBJ2-4 TRBV7-8 CASSPDRVTKNIQYF TGTGCCAGCAGCCCGGACAGGGTGACCAAAAACATTCAGTACTTC
- - TRBJ2-2 TRBV30 CAWGAGSGELFF TGTGCCTGGGGGGCAGGCAGCGGGGAGCTGTTTTTT
TRBD2 - TRBJ2-3 TRBV15 CATSWAGGSTDTQYF TGTGCCACCAGCTGGGCGGGAGGATCCACAGATACGCAGTATTTT
TRBD1 - TRBJ2-6 TRBV7-9 CASSLFRSEGAGANVLTF TGTGCCAGCAGCTTATTCCGAAGTGAGGGGGCCGGGGCCAACGTCCTGACTTTC
- - TRBJ2-1 TRBV6-1 CASSERVLSSYNEQFF TGTGCCAGCAGTGAACGGGTCCTGAGCTCCTACAATGAGCAGTTCTTC
- - TRBJ2-1 TRBV10-3 CAISESTADYYNEQFF TGTGCCATCAGTGAGTCGACTGCGGATTACTACAATGAGCAGTTCTTC
TRBD2 few TRBJ2-1 TRBV7-2 CASNLAGGLYEQFF TGTGCCAGCAACCTAGCGGGAGGGTTGTATGAGCAGTTCTTC
- - TRBJ2-5 TRBV28 CASSFEAEWETQYF TGTGCCAGCAGTTTTGAGGCTGAATGGGAGACCCAGTACTTC
TRBD1 - TRBJ1-5 TRBV6-6 CASRPRDRGQPQHF TGTGCCAGCCGACCCCGGGACAGGGGTCAGCCCCAGCATTTT
TRBD2 - TRBJ2-1 TRBV7-8 CASSRLVAGVKMYNEQFF TGTGCCAGCAGCAGACTCGTAGCGGGAGTGAAGATGTACAATGAGCAGTTCTTC
- - TRBJ2-7 TRBV30 CAWSVTGRALHEQYF TGTGCCTGGAGTGTAACAGGCAGGGCACTACACGAGCAGTACTTC
TRBD1 - TRBJ1-1 TRBV28 CASSLWGTGENTEAFF TGTGCCAGCAGTTTATGGGGGACAGGGGAGAACACTGAAGCTTTCTTT
- once TRBJ2-1 TRBV18 CASSPKGYNEQFF TGTGCCAGCTCACCGAAGGGCTACAATGAGCAGTTCTTC
- - TRBJ2-3 TRBV19 CASSAQGTDTQYF TGTGCCAGTAGTGCACAGGGAACAGATACGCAGTATTTT
TRBD1 - TRBJ2-1 TRBV2 CASSESRGISYNEQFF TGTGCCAGCAGTGAATCCAGGGGGATCTCCTACAATGAGCAGTTCTTC
TRBD2 - TRBJ2-2 TRBV11-3 CASSSPGGIAGELFF TGTGCCAGCAGCTCACCGGGGGGAATCGCCGGGGAGCTGTTTTTT
TRBD1 - TRBJ2-2 TRBV4-1 CASSPRTGVAPGELFF TGCGCCAGCAGCCCAAGGACAGGGGTGGCACCCGGGGAGCTGTTTTTT
TRBD2 - TRBJ2-3 TRBV9 CASSDPSGTTDTQYF TGTGCCAGCAGCGACCCCAGCGGGACCACAGATACGCAGTATTTT
- once TRBJ2-7 TRBV18 CASSHKGNGYEQYF TGTGCCAGCTCACATAAGGGCAACGGCTACGAGCAGTACTTC
TRBD2 - TRBJ2-7 TRBV29-1 CSVLGTSFYEQYF TGCAGCGTCCTCGGGACTAGTTTCTACGAGCAGTACTTC
TRBD1 - TRBJ2-7 TRBV4-1 CASSQHRGYEQYF TGCGCCAGCAGCCAACACAGGGGCTACGAGCAGTACTTC
TRBD1 - TRBJ1-6 TRBV6-5 CASSKGHRGGSPLHF TGTGCCAGCAGCAAGGGGCACAGGGGAGGTTCACCCCTCCACTTT